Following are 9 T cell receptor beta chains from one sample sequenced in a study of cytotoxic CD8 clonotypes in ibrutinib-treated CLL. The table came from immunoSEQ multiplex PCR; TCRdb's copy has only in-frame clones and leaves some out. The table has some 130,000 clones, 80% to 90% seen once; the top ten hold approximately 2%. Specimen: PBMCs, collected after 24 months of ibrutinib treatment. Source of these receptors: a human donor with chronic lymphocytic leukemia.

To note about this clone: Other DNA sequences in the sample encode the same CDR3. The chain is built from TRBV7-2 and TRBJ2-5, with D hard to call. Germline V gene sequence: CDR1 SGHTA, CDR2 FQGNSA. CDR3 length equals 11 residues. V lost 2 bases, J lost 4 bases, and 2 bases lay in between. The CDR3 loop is CASSLSETQYF. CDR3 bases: TGTGCCAGCAGCTTATCAGAGACCCAGTACTTC. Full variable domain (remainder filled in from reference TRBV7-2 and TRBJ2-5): GAGVSQSPSNKVTEKGKDVELRCDPISGHTALYWYRQSLGQGLEFLIYFQGNSAPDKSGLPSDRFSAERTGGSVSTLTIQRTQQEDSAVYLCASSLSETQYFGPGTRLLVL.

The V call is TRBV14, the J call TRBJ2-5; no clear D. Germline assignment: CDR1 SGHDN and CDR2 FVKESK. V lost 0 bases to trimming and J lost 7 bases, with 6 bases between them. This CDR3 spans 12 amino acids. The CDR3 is CASSQERRTQYF. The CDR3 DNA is TGTGCCAGCAGCCAAGAGCGGAGGACCCAGTACTTC.

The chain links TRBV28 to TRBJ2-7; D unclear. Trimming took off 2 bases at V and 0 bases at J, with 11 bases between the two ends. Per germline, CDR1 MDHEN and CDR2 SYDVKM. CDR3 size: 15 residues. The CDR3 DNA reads TGTGCCAGCAGTTTACCCCGGTCATTCTCCTACGAGCAGTACTTC. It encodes CASSLPRSFSYEQYF.

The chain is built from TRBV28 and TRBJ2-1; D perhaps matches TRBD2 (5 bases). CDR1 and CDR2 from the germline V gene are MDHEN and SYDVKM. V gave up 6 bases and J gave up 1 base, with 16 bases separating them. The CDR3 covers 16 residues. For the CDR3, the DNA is TGTGCCAGCAGCTGGGAGTACATGGGGTCCTACAATGAGCAGTTCTTC. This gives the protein CASSWEYMGSYNEQFF. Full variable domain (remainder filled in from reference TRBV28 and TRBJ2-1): DVKVTQSSRYLVKRTGEKVFLECVQDMDHENMFWYRQDPGLGLRLIYFSYDVKMKEKGDIPEGYSVSREKKERFSLILESASTNQTSMYLCASSWEYMGSYNEQFFGPGTRLTVL.

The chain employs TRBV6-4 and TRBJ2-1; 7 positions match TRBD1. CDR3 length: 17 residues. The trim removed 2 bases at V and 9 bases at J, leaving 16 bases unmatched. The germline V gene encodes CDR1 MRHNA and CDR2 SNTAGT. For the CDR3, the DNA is TGTGCCAGCAGTGACCATTACAGGGGACCTCAGATGGGTGAGCAGTTCTTC. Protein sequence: CASSDHYRGPQMGEQFF.

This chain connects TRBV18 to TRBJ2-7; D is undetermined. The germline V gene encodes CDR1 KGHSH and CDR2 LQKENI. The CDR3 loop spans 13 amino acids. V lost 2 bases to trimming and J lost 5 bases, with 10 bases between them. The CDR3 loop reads CASSPWEGNEQYF. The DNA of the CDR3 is TGTGCCAGCTCACCATGGGAAGGGAACGAGCAGTACTTC.

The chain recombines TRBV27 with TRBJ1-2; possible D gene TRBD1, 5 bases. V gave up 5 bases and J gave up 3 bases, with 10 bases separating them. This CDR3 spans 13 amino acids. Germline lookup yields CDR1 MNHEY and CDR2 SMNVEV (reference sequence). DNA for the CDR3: TGTGCCAGCAGTCCCCGGGGCGACTATGGCTACACCTTC. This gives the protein CASSPRGDYGYTF.

The CDR3 DNA sequence: TGTGCCAGCAGACCGGGACCGCTGAATTCACCCCTCCACTTT. This codes for CASRPGPLNSPLHF. The chain uses TRBV7-2 and TRBJ1-6; D may be TRBD1 (5 bases). V lost 6 bases and J lost 7, with 13 bases in between. CDR3 length: 14 amino acids. Germline lookup yields CDR1 SGHTA and CDR2 FQGNSA.

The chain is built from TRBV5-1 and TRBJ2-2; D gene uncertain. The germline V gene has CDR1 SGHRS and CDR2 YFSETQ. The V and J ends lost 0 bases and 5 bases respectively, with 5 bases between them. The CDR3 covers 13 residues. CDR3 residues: CASSLVGTGELFF. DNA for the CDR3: TGCGCCAGCAGCTTGGTTGGAACCGGGGAGCTGTTTTTT.